This TCR beta chain stems from a study of blood T cell repertoires in COVID-19 (dated by TCRdb to between 2020 and 2021). Looking at the study overall: Samples from collaborators originated in the United States, Italy and Spain and spanned both the acute and convalescent phases of COVID-19. The prospective study material was composed of cDNA or gDNA derived from T cells, B-cell-depleted T cells, or PBMCs. Deeply sampled blood TCRbeta repertoires from subjects exposed to, actively infected with, or recovered from COVID-19 were included in the dataset. The repertoires were released in a freely available public database meant as a resource for research on the immune response to SARS-CoV-2. Samples came from the ongoing ImmuneRACE study (first 160 participants) plus 1,254 subjects from 6 global collaborators. Sample metadata almost always included a de-identified subject ID, COVID-19 status, age in years and sex. Where available, HLA class I and class II types were taken from metadata supplied by the sample provider and were not determined by assay-based typing.

The immunoSEQ Assay, a bias-controlled multiplex PCR, was used to amplify TCRbeta CDR3 regions from genomic DNA. The source study handled its data this way. The number of nucleated cells in each sample was estimated by amplification of reference gene primers within the assay. Sequence reads were collapsed and filtered to measure the absolute abundance of every unique TCRbeta CDR3 rearrangement. For each sample, productive Simpson clonality was calculated by taking the square root of Simpson's diversity index across productive rearrangements. What TCRdb holds here is the immuneACCESS table cut down to in-frame rearrangements. Part of the clones is not present; checked against another copy, under half of the missing clones reflect an unresolved V gene, and the others are unexplained. V, J and clone size derive from that table, while D and trimming were established from the DNA sequence. Present in this sample are hundreds of thousands of clones, over 75% of which were seen just once. The top ten clonotypes cover 10% of the sample.

On the study overall, not on this receptor specifically: How much clinical and demographic metadata was included differed by source and by participant, and the metadata was provided uncurated.

One collaborating source in Seattle enrolled patients while the patients were actively infected and followed the patients over time throughout the course of disease. Whole blood was collected in K2EDTA tubes by collaborating institutions according to the institutions' own protocols. Collaborator samples were shipped for TCRbeta analysis as frozen whole blood, isolated PBMCs, or DNA extracted from either sample type. This clone was seen more than once but under ten times. Its target antigen remains unknown. One base away there is no much larger clone; base qualities are not given. CDR1 is given as LNHDA and CDR2 as SQIVND, both from the germline V gene (reference sequence). At the junction V is shortened by 4 bases and J by 4 bases; bases outside the gene matches: 6. There are 14 amino acids in the CDR3, from cysteine to phenylalanine inclusive. Only CDR3 DNA is held: 42 bases, read in frame from base 1.

The TCR sequence derives from a woman in her seventies with COVID-19, enrolled during active disease. Sequenced material: peripheral blood. Recombination connected TRBV19 to TRBJ2-5, and 7 junction bases match TRBD1. The CDR3 protein sequence reads: CASSTIQGSETQYF. The sequenced DNA is TGTGCCAGTAGTACCATACAGGGGTCAGAGACCCAGTACTTC.